This TCR beta chain was found in a study of T cell responses to AZD1222 COVID-19 vaccine (dated by TCRdb to 2020 to 2022). Regarding the research as a whole: TCR sequencing was performed for roughly 240 trial participants, of whom about 200 were given two doses of AZD1222 and 26 were given two doses of MenACWY control vaccine. Trial participants were enrolled by age into subgroups of 18-55, 56-69 and 70-plus years, and about 150, 27 and 61 TCR-sequenced participants, respectively, were included in these subgroups. Broad study findings and their caveats: CD4 TCRs associated with the vaccine covered the entire spike protein, and the dominant responses were in regions 160-218 and 743-854. Because no samples from the day 14 peak response were available, repertoires could be characterized only after the peak T cell response. Reportedly, almost half of the unique spike-specific TCRs recognized epitopes lying outside the regions that are mutated in the B.1.351 and B.1.1.7 variants. Conclusions about previously exposed vaccinees are limited because only six or seven AZD1222 recipients were SARS-CoV-2 seropositive at baseline. After two AZD1222 doses, both the breadth and the depth of spike-specific TCRs were significantly higher than at day 0 and than in MenACWY recipients. The 56-69-year group was small, and its depth increase did not reach significance, likely because of low power. Participants were mostly white British, with more females than males. The authors suggested clonal diversity may have been underestimated.

The CDR3 regions of human TCRbeta chains were subjected to immunosequencing. For the original study's pipeline: TCRs in the repertoires were matched against a reference library of SARS-CoV-2-specific TCRs that had been generated with the MIRA antigen-specificity platform. Breadth was defined as the fraction of unique TCRs that were SARS-CoV-2-associated. Depth was defined as the fraction of total T cells that were SARS-CoV-2-associated. Using the MIRA data, every spike-specific TCR was mapped to the spike region that the TCR reacted to and assigned to either a CD4 or a CD8 class. Log10-transformed breadth and depth values were compared by one-way ANOVA with Sidak's multiple comparisons tests. In its TCRdb copy, this immuneACCESS table keeps in-frame sequences only and misses some clones. Where compared with another copy, unresolved V genes explain less than half of these, and the others have no known cause. Clonal size and the V and J genes are those of that table, whereas D and trimming came from the DNA. The sample table records about 37,000 clones; under 90% of these occur just once. Approximately 10% of the sample goes to the ten largest clones.

The time point label corresponds to: about 28 days (+/-7) after the second vaccine dose. AZD1222 recipients with second doses at about 4 weeks or about 12 weeks were pooled, because spike-specific TCR depth and breadth did not differ between schedules. The vaccinee samples were drawn from two UK trials, COV001 and COV002, one of which was a single-blind randomized controlled phase 2/3 trial testing AZD1222 (ChAdOx1 nCoV-19) in healthy adults. For TCRbeta chain sequencing, PBMC samples from trial participants were taken at day 0 and at day 28 after the second dose. A word on this clone: What this receptor recognizes is not known. It has no much larger one-base neighbor in the sample; base qualities were not kept.

Spanning cysteine to phenylalanine, the CDR3 consists of 14 amino acids. The DNA shown is the 42-base CDR3, in frame from base 1. The junction shows trimming of 0 bases on V and 6 bases on J, plus 12 bases between the germline ends. The germline V gene specifies SGDLS as CDR1 and YYNGEE as CDR2. The sequence derives from an adult who received the AZD1222 COVID-19 vaccine. The source material was peripheral blood, sampled 28 days after the second AZD1222 dose. Rearrangement joined TRBV9 to TRBJ1-2, with TRBD1 tentatively as D gene (6 bases match). In nucleotide form, the sequence is TGTGCCAGCAGCGTAGAGGGGACAACTCATGGCTACACCTTC. Translated, this gives CASSVEGTTHGYTF.